The 23 T cell receptor beta chains presented below share a single source sample, sequenced in a study of T-cell memory formation after mild COVID-19. TCRdb re-derived calls from the 5' RACE reads in MiXCR, one entry per CDR3 protein. The profile covers roughly 500,000 distinct CDR3 sequences, with around 20% appearing a single time and around an eighth taken by the ten largest. The material sequenced was PBMCs or a T cell subset sorted from them (not recorded which). These receptors were collected from an adult woman who had mild COVID-19 (a few samples of this study predate the infection). Cell type and time point are not known.

This chain connects TRBV24-1 to TRBJ2-5; possible D gene TRBD2, 6 bases. The V end lost 7 bases, the J end lost 5 bases, and 7 bases lay between the germline ends. Germline CDR1 is KGHDR and CDR2 is SFDVKD. The CDR3 is 11 residues long. Written as DNA, the CDR3 is TGTGCCACCAGGGAGGGGGAGACCCAGTACTTC. Amino acids: CATREGETQYF.

This clonotype turned up a few times. V is TRBV7-9 and J is TRBJ2-6, with D perhaps TRBD2 (5 bases). This CDR3 contains 19 residues. Germline-derived CDR1 and CDR2 are SEHNR and FQNEAQ (reference sequence). With 5 bases removed from V and 0 bases from J, the gap between germline ends came to 20 bases. The CDR3: CASSPPFGGNSSGANVLTF. CDR3 bases: TGTGCCAGCAGCCCGCCTTTTGGAGGAAACTCCTCTGGGGCCAACGTCCTGACTTTC.

The chain couples TRBV24-1 to TRBJ2-3; no firm D call. CDR1 and CDR2 from the germline V gene are KGHDR and SFDVKD. The CDR3 spans 16 residues. Trimming shortened V by 0 bases and J by 0 bases, and 9 bases separated the two germline ends. The CDR3 DNA reads as TGTGCCACCAGTGATTTGGAGTTCGCTAGCACAGATACGCAGTATTTT. Protein product: CATSDLEFASTDTQYF.

Only one count was recorded for this clonotype. The chain is built from TRBV19 and TRBJ2-1; 11 bases map to TRBD2. There are 15 residues in the CDR3. Germline V gives CDR1 LNHDA, CDR2 SQIVND (reference sequence). Trimming at V came to 5 bases and at J to 4 bases, leaving 4 bases not matched to a gene. The CDR3 coding sequence is TGTGCCAGTAGTGTTCCTAGCGGGGGGTACAATGAGCAGTTCTTC. Amino acid sequence: CASSVPSGGYNEQFF.

This clonotype turned up a few times. The chain carries TRBV19 and TRBJ1-1; 8 nucleotides agree with TRBD1. CDR3 length: 14 amino acids. Per germline, CDR1 LNHDA and CDR2 SQIVND (reference sequence). V lost 7 bases, J lost 0 bases, and 4 bases stayed unmatched. CDR3 sequence: CASISTGVNTEAFF. DNA for the CDR3: TGTGCCAGTATCTCGACAGGGGTGAACACTGAAGCTTTCTTT.

This clonotype has just one count. This chain connects TRBV18 to TRBJ2-5; TRBD2 agrees at 13 bases. The assigned J gene may be wrong: the sequence end matches TRBJ2-1 better. The CDR3 consists of 17 residues. The germline gives CDR1 KGHSH, CDR2 LQKENI. The DNA for the CDR3 is TGTGCCAGCTCACCACCGGCCGGGACTAGCGGGGTGGATGAGCAGTTCTTC. As protein: CASSPPAGTSGVDEQFF.

This clonotype was seen a handful of times. The chain couples TRBV11-3 to TRBJ2-2; 8 bases fit TRBD2. This CDR3 contains 15 residues. J gave up 5 bases and V 5 bases, and 7 bases lay outside the gene matches. The germline gives CDR1 SGHNT, CDR2 YENEEA. The CDR3 DNA reads as TGTGCCAGCAGCATGCGGACTAGCCGGACCGGGGAGCTGTTTTTT. It yields the protein CASSMRTSRTGELFF.

The chain joins TRBV7-2 to TRBJ2-1; TRBD1 might be the D (5 bases). Trimming removed 5 bases from V and 4 bases from J, with 15 bases in between. Germline V lookup: CDR1 SGHTA, CDR2 FQGNSA. There are 15 residues in the CDR3. CDR3 nucleotides: TGTGCCAGCAGCCCCAGGGTGTTGGAATACAATGAGCAGTTCTTC. Its translation is CASSPRVLEYNEQFF.

This clonotype has just a few counts. The chain has TRBV29-1 and TRBJ2-7; possible D gene TRBD1, 6 bases. The CDR3 has 11 amino acids. Germline CDR1 SQVTM, CDR2 ANQGSEA. The V end lost 7 bases, the J end lost 2 bases, and 9 bases lay between the germline ends. The CDR3 DNA reads as TGCAGCGCGACAGGAACCTACGAGCAGTACTTC. It translates to CSATGTYEQYF.

The chain recombines TRBV7-9 with TRBJ2-3, with 9 nucleotides matching TRBD2. Losses at the gene ends were 0 bases for V and 3 bases for J; bases not matched to a gene: 1. Germline CDR1 is SEHNR and CDR2 is FQNEAQ (reference sequence). This CDR3 is built from 15 residues. CDR3 bases: TGTGCCAGCAGCTTAGCTAGCGGGAGAACAGATACGCAGTATTTT. This gives the protein CASSLASGRTDTQYF.

This clonotype was counted only a few times. The rearrangement links TRBV20-1 to TRBJ2-2; D is perhaps TRBD1 (5 bases). With 1 base removed from V and 4 bases from J, the gap between germline ends came to 10 bases. Germline V gene lookup returns CDR1 DFQATT and CDR2 SNEGSKA (reference sequence). This CDR3 contains 14 residues. The CDR3 spells CSARVRASTGELFF. In DNA form, the CDR3 reads TGCAGTGCTAGAGTCAGGGCCTCCACCGGGGAGCTGTTTTTT.

This chain connects TRBV28 to TRBJ2-7; the D gene could be TRBD1 or TRBD2 (7 bases each). Germline V gene lookup returns CDR1 MDHEN and CDR2 SYDVKM. The CDR3 is made up of 13 amino acids. V dropped 7 bases and J dropped 7 bases, with 17 bases sitting between them. CDR3 coding DNA: TGTGCCAGCATTGGACAGGCGGGGGTGGAGCAGTACTTC. Protein product: CASIGQAGVEQYF.

This clonotype has more than one count but fewer than ten. Written as DNA, the CDR3 is TGTGCCAGCCTCCAGACAGAGATCACCGGGGAGCTGTTTTTT. Amino acids: CASLQTEITGELFF. The V call is TRBV12-3 or TRBV12-4, the J call TRBJ2-2; D may be TRBD1 (5 bases). Trimming stripped 8 bases from V and 4 bases from J, with 14 bases between. This CDR3 has 14 amino acids.

This clonotype has just a few counts. This chain joins TRBV6-1 and TRBJ1-2, with a tentative D call TRBD1 (5 bases). The CDR3 loop spans 16 amino acids. With 0 bases removed from V and 4 bases from J, the gap between germline ends came to 15 bases. In germline, CDR1 is MNHNS, CDR2 SASEGT. In nucleotides, the CDR3 is TGTGCCAGCAGTGAAGCCTCAACAGGCCCGCTCTATGGCTACACCTTC. It encodes CASSEASTGPLYGYTF.

This clonotype turned up a few times. The chain has TRBV10-3 and TRBJ2-5; the D gene is possibly TRBD1 (6 bases). The CDR3 loop spans 17 amino acids. V lost 2 bases to trimming and J lost 5 bases, with 21 bases between them. Germline CDR1 ENHRY, CDR2 SYGVKD. The chain's CDR3 is CAISEPTTPRGLETQYF. The CDR3 DNA is TGTGCCATCAGTGAGCCGACCACTCCCAGGGGTTTGGAGACCCAGTACTTC.

This clonotype turned up a few times. The chain carries TRBV6-5 and TRBJ1-1, with D possibly matching TRBD1 (5 bases). In germline, CDR1 is MNHEY, CDR2 SVGAGI. Trimming pared 6 bases from V and 10 bases from J, leaving 12 bases between. This CDR3 is built from 11 residues. In nucleotides, the CDR3 is TGTGCCAGCAGGACCGGGCAGGGAGCTTTCTTT. This gives the protein CASRTGQGAFF.

This clonotype was seen ten or more times. The rearrangement links TRBV14 to TRBJ2-1, with 13 bases identical to TRBD2. The CDR3 loop spans 16 amino acids. V was pared by 2 bases and J by 7 bases, with 5 bases of the junction left unmatched. Germline CDR1 and CDR2: SGHDN and FVKESK. This CDR3 reads CASSQWGLAGINEQFF. CDR3 nucleotide sequence: TGTGCCAGCAGCCAATGGGGACTAGCGGGAATAAATGAGCAGTTCTTC.

The CDR3 DNA follows: TGTGCCAGCAGCAAGGACAGGGGCTACAATGAGCAGTTCTTC. Translation: CASSKDRGYNEQFF. V and J are TRBV2 and TRBJ2-1; 9 bases are a match to TRBD1. Germline-derived CDR1 and CDR2 are SNHLY and FYNNEI. Trimming cost V 6 bases and J 3 bases; bases outside gene matches: 3. This CDR3 is 14 amino acids long.

There are a few counts of this clonotype. The germline gene is not matched at one end of the junction; a read error may be the cause. This CDR3 reads CSAGASWGRARYF. Here the CDR3 DNA reads TGCAGTGCGGGGGCGTCTTGGGGGCGGGCCCGTTACTTC. The chain combines TRBV20-1 with TRBJ1-2, with a weak D call TRBD1 (6 bases). The CDR3 consists of 13 residues. Germline lookup yields CDR1 DFQATT and CDR2 SNEGSKA (reference sequence).

The chain has TRBV4-3 and TRBJ2-1; 7 nucleotides agree with TRBD2. The CDR3 extends over 18 amino acids. The germline CDR1 and CDR2 sequences are LGHNA and YSLEER. V shed 1 base and J 7 bases; nucleotides not matched to a gene: 16. CDR3 residues: CASSQVGGGSVLGNEQFF. CDR3 sequence (DNA): TGCGCCAGCAGCCAAGTGGGTGGCGGGAGCGTGCTCGGTAATGAGCAGTTCTTC.

This clonotype was counted at least ten times. The chain carries TRBV6-5 and TRBJ1-5; weak D call: TRBD1 (5 bases). The CDR3 is 15 residues long. Germline V CDR1 and CDR2: MNHEY, SVGAGI. The V and J ends lost 4 bases and 1 base respectively, with 11 bases between them. CDR3 sequence reads: CASSFRGESNQPQHF. The CDR3 DNA sequence: TGTGCCAGCAGTTTCCGGGGGGAGAGCAATCAGCCCCAGCATTTT.

The chain carries TRBV2 and TRBJ2-2; the match to TRBD2 covers 9 bases. The germline CDR1 and CDR2 sequences are SNHLY and FYNNEI. J was trimmed by 5 bases and V by 4 bases; bases with no gene match: 2. The CDR3 consists of 14 residues. CDR3 region: CASSVLAGTGELFF. CDR3 nucleotide sequence: TGTGCCAGCAGTGTCCTAGCGGGGACCGGGGAGCTGTTTTTT.

The J gene is TRBJ2-7, the V gene TRBV20-1, with 11 bases identical to TRBD1. This CDR3 is 13 amino acids long. The ends lost 3 bases at V and 6 bases at J; junction bases unmatched: 4. CDR1 is DFQATT, CDR2 SNEGSKA, per germline (reference sequence). The CDR3 sequence is CSAREGQGAEQYF. The CDR3 nucleotides are TGCAGTGCTAGGGAAGGACAGGGGGCCGAGCAGTACTTC.